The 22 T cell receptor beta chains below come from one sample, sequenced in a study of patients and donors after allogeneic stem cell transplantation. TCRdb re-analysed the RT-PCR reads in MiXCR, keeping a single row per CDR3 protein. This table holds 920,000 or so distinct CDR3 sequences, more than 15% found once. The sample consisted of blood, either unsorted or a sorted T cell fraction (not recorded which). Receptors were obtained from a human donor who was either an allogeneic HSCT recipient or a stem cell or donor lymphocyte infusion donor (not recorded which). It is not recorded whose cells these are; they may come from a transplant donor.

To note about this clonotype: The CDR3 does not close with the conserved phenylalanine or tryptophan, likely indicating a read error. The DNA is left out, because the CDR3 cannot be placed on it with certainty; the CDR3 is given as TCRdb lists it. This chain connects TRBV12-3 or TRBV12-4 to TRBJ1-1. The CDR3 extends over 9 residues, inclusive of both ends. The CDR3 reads CASSLRVTA.

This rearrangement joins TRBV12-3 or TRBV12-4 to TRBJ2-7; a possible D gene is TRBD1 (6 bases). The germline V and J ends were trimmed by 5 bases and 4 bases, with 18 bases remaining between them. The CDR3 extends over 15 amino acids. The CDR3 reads CASSDSQGLRYEQYF. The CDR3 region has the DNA TGTGCCAGCAGTGACTCACAGGGTTTACGGTACGAGCAGTACTTC.

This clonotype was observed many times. The CDR3 region has the DNA TGTGCCAGCAGTTTCCTGGGCAAAGCTTACGAGCAGTACTTC. Amino acid sequence: CASSFLGKAYEQYF. The rearrangement joins TRBV12-3 or TRBV12-4 to TRBJ2-7; D is ambiguous. This CDR3 is 14 amino acids long. Trimming took 3 bases from V and 4 from J, leaving 13 bases between them.

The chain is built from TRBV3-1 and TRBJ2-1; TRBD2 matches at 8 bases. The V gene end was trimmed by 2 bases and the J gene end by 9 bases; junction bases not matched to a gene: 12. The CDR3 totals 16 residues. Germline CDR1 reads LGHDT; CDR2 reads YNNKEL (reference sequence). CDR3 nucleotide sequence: TGTGCCAGCAGCCAATTTCCGGGGGGGCCGGTGGCTGAGCAGTTCTTC. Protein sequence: CASSQFPGGPVAEQFF.

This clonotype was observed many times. The CDR3 DNA is TGTGCCAGCAGGGGACAGGGTCAAGGCACTGAAGCTTTCTTT. The encoded protein is CASRGQGQGTEAFF. V usage is TRBV6-1 and J usage is TRBJ1-1; 9 bases agree with TRBD1. The germline V gene encodes CDR1 MNHNS and CDR2 SASEGT. The CDR3 loop spans 14 amino acids. Trimming cost V 6 bases and J 4 bases; bases outside gene matches: 6.

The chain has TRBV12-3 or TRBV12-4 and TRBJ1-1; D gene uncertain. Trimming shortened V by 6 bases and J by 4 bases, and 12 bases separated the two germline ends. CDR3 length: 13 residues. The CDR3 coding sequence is TGTGCCAGCAGCACCGCCTGGGGCACTGAAGCTTTCTTT. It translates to CASSTAWGTEAFF.

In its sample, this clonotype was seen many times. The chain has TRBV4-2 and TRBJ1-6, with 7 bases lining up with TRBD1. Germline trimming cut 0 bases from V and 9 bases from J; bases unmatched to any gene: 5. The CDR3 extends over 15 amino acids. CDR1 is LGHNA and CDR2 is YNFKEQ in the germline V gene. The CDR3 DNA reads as TGTGCCAGCAGCCAAGATCCGGGACAGACTTCACCCCTCCACTTT. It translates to CASSQDPGQTSPLHF.

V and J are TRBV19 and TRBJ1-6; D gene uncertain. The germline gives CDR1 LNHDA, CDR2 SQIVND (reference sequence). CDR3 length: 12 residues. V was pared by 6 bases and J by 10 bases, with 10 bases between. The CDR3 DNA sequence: TGTGCCAGTAGGCTGGGTAACTCACCCCTCCACTTT. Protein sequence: CASRLGNSPLHF.

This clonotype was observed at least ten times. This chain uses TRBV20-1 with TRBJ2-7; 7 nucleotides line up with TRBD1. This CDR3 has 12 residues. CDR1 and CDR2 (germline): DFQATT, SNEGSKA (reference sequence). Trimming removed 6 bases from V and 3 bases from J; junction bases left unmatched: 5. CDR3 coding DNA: TGCAGTGCGGTGGGACAGCTCTACGAGCAGTACTTC. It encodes CSAVGQLYEQYF.

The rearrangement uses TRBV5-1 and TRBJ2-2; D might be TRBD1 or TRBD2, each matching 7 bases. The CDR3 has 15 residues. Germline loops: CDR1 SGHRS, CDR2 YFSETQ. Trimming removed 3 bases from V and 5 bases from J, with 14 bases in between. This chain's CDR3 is CASSSAGGGTGELFF. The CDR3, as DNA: TGCGCCAGCAGCTCCGCAGGGGGAGGGACCGGGGAGCTGTTTTTT.

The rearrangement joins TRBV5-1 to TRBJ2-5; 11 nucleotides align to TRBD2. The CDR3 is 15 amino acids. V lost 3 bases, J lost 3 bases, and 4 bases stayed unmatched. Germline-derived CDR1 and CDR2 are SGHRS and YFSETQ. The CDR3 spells CASSSLTSGKETQYF. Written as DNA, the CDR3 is TGCGCCAGCAGCTCACTGACTAGCGGGAAAGAGACCCAGTACTTC.

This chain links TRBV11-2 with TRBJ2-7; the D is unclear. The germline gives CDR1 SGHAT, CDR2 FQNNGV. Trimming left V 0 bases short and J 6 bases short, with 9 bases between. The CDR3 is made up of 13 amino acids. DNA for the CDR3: TGTGCCAGCAGCTTAGATCCTCGGAGCGAGCAGTACTTC. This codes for CASSLDPRSEQYF.

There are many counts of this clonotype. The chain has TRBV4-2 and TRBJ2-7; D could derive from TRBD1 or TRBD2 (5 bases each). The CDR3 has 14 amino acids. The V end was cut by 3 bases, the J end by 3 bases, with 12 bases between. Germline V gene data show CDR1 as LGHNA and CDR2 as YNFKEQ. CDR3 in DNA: TGTGCCAGCAGCCACCGGGACGGTGACTACGAGCAGTACTTC. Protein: CASSHRDGDYEQYF.

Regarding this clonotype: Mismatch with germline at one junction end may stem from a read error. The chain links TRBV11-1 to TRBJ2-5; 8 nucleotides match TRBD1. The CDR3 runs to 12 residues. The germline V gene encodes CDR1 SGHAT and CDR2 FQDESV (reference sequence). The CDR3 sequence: CASSFQGAGREF. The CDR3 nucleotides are TGTGCCAGCAGCTTCCAGGGGGCCGGCAGGGAATTC.

The CDR3 DNA is TGTGCCAGCAGGGAGGACAGGGGAAGACAAGAGACCCAGTACTTC. It yields the protein CASREDRGRQETQYF. The chain is built from TRBV25-1 and TRBJ2-5, with TRBD1 matching over 9 bases. The V gene end was trimmed by 6 bases and the J gene end by 2 bases; junction bases not matched to a gene: 7. The germline CDR1 and CDR2 sequences are MGHDK and SYGVNS. The CDR3 totals 15 residues.

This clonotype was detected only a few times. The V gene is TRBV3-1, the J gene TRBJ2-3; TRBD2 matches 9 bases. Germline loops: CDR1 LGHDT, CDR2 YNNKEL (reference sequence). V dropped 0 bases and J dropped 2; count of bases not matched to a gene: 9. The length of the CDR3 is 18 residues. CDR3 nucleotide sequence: TGTGCCAGCAGCCAAGATTTGGGCCTAGCGGGGATCACAGATACGCAGTATTTT. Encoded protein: CASSQDLGLAGITDTQYF.

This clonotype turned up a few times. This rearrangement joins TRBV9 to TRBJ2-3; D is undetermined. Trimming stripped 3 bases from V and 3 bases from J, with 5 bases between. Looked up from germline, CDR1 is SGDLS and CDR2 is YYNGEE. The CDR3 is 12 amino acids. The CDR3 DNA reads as TGTGCCAGCAGCGGACGAACAGATACGCAGTATTTT. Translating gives CASSGRTDTQYF.

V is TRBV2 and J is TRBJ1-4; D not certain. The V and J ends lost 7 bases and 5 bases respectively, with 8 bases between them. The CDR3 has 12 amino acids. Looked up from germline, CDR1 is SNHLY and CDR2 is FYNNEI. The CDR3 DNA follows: TGTGCCAGCAAGGTGGGAAATGAAAAACTGTTTTTT. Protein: CASKVGNEKLFF.

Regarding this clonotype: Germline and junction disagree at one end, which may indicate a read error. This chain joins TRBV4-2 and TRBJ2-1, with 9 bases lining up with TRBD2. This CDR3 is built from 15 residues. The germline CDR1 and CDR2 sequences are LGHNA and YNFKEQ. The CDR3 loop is CASNQASGKMNEQFF. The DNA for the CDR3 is TGTGCCAGCAACCAAGCTAGCGGGAAGATGAATGAGCAGTTCTTC.

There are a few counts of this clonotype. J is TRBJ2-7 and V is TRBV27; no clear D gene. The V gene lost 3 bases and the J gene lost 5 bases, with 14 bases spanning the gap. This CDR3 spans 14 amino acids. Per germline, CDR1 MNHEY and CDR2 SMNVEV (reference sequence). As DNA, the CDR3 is TGTGCCAGCAGTTTGACCGAACTGGACCACGAGCAGTACTTC. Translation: CASSLTELDHEQYF.

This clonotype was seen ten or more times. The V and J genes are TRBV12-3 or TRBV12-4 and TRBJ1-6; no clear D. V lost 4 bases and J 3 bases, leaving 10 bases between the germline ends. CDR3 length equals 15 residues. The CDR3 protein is CASSSEGRYNSPLHF. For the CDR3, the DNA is TGTGCCAGCAGTTCTGAGGGTCGCTATAATTCACCCCTCCACTTT.

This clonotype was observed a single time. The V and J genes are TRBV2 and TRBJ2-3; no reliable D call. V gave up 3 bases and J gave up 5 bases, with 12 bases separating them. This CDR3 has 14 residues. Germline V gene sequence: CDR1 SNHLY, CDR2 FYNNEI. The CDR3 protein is CASSELVLGDTQYF. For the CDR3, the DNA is TGTGCCAGCAGTGAGCTGGTCCTCGGAGATACGCAGTATTTT.